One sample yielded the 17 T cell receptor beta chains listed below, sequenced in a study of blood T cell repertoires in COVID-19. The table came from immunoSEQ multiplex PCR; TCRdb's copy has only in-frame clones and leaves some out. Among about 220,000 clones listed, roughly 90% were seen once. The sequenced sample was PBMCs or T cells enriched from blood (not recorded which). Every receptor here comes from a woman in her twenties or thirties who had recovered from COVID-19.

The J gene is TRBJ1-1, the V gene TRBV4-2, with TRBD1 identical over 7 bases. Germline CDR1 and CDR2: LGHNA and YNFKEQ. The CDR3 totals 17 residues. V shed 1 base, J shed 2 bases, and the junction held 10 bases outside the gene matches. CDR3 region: CASSQARTGVINTEAFF. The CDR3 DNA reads TGTGCCAGCAGCCAAGCCAGGACAGGAGTAATTAACACTGAAGCTTTCTTT.

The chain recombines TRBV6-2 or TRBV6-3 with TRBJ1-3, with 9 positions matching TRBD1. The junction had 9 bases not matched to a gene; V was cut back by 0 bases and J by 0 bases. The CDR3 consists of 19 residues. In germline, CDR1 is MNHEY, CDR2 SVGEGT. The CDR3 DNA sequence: TGTGCCAGCAGTTACTCCTGGACAGGGGACACCACCTCTGGAAACACCATATATTTT. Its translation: CASSYSWTGDTTSGNTIYF.

CDR3 DNA sequence: TGTGCCAGTAGTATTAAAGCCGGGGCCAACGTCCTGACTTTC. Protein sequence: CASSIKAGANVLTF. The V gene is TRBV19, the J gene TRBJ2-6; D gene unclear. CDR3 size: 14 residues. Deletions cut 3 bases from V and 4 bases from J, with 7 bases between. Germline-derived CDR1 and CDR2 are LNHDA and SQIVND (reference sequence).

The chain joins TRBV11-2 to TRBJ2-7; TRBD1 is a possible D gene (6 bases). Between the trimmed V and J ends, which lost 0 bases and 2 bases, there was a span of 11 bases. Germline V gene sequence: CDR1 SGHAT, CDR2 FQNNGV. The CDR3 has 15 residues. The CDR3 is CASSLEATGTYEQYF. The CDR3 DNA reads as TGTGCCAGCAGCTTAGAAGCCACAGGGACCTACGAGCAGTACTTC.

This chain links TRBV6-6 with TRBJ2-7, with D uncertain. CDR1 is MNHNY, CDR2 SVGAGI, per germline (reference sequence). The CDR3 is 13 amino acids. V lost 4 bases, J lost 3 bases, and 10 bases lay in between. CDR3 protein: CASSSLDGYEQYF. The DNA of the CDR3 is TGTGCCAGCAGTTCTCTAGACGGCTACGAGCAGTACTTC.

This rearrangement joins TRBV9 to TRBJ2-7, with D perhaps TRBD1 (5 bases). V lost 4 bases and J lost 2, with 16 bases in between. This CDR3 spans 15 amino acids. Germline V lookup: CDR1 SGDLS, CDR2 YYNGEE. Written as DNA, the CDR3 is TGTGCCAGCAGCCCATTATGGACATTCGCCTACGAGCAGTACTTC. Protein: CASSPLWTFAYEQYF.

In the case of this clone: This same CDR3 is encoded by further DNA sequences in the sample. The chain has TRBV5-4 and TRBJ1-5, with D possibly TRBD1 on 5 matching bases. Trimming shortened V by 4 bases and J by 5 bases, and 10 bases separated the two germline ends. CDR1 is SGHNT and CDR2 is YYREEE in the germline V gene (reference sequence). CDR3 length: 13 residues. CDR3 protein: CASSLGGDQPQHF. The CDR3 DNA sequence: TGTGCCAGCAGCCTTGGGGGGGATCAGCCCCAGCATTTT.

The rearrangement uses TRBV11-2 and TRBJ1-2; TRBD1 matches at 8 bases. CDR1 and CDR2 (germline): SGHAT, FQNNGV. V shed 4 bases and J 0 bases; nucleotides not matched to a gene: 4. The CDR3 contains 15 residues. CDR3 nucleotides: TGTGCCAGCAGCTACCGGGACAGGTCTAACTATGGCTACACCTTC. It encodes CASSYRDRSNYGYTF. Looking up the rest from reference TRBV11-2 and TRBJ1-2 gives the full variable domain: EAGVAQSPRYKIIEKRQSVAFWCNPISGHATLYWYQQILGQGPKLLIQFQNNGVVDDSQLPKDRFSAERLKGVDSTLKIQPAKLEDSAVYLCASSYRDRSNYGYTFGSGTRLTVV.

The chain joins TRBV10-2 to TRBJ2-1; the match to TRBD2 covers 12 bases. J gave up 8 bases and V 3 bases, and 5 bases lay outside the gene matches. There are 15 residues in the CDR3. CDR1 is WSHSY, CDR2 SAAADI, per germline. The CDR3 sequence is CASSELAGGMHEQFF. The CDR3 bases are TGCGCCAGCAGTGAACTAGCGGGGGGCATGCATGAGCAGTTCTTC.

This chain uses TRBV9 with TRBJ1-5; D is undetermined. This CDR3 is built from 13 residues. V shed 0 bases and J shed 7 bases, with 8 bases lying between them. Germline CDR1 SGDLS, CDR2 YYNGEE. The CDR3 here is CASSVDPGQPQHF. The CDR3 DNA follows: TGTGCCAGCAGCGTAGATCCAGGCCAGCCCCAGCATTTT.

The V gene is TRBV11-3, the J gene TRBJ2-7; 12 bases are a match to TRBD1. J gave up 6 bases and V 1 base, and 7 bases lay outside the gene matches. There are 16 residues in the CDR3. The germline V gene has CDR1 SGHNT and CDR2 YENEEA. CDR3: CASSLGGQGASFEQYF. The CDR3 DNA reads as TGTGCCAGCAGCTTAGGGGGACAGGGGGCTTCGTTCGAGCAGTACTTC.

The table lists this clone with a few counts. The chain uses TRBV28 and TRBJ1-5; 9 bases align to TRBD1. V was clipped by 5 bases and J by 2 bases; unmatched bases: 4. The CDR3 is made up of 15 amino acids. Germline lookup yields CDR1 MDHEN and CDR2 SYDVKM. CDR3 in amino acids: CASSRRTGGNQPQHF. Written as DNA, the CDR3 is TGTGCCAGCAGTCGTCGGACAGGGGGCAATCAGCCCCAGCATTTT. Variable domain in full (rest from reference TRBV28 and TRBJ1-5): DVKVTQSSRYLVKRTGEKVFLECVQDMDHENMFWYRQDPGLGLRLIYFSYDVKMKEKGDIPEGYSVSREKKERFSLILESASTNQTSMYLCASSRRTGGNQPQHFGDGTRLSIL.

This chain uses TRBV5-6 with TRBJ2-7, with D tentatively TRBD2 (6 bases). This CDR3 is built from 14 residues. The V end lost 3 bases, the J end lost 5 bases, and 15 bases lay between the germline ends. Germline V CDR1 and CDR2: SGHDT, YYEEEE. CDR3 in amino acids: CASSWGRGGDEQYF. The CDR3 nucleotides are TGTGCCAGCAGCTGGGGAAGGGGAGGCGACGAGCAGTACTTC.

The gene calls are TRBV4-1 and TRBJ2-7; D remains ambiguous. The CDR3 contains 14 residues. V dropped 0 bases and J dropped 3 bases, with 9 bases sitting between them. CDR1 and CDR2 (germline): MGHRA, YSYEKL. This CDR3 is CASSQDPDFYEQYF. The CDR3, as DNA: TGCGCCAGCAGCCAAGATCCCGACTTCTACGAGCAGTACTTC.

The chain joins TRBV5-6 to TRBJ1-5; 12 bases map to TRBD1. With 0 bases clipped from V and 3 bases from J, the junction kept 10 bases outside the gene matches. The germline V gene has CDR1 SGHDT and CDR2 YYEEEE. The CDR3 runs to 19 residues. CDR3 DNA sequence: TGTGCCAGCAGCTTGGCCCCTTGGGACAGGGGGCGATCCAATCAGCCCCAGCATTTT. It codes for CASSLAPWDRGRSNQPQHF. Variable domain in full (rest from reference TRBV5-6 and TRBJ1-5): DAGVTQSPTHLIKTRGQQVTLRCSPKSGHDTVSWYQQALGQGPQFIFQYYEEEERQRGNFPDRFSGHQFPNYSSELNVNALLLGDSALYLCASSLAPWDRGRSNQPQHFGDGTRLSIL.

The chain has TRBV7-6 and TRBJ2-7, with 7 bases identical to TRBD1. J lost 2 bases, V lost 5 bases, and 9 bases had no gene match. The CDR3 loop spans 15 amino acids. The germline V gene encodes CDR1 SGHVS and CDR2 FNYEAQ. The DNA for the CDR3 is TGTGCCAGCAGCGCGGCGACAGGGCTCCCCTACGAGCAGTACTTC. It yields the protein CASSAATGLPYEQYF. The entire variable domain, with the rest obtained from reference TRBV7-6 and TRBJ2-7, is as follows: GAGVSQSPRYKVTKRGQDVALRCDPISGHVSLYWYRQALGQGPEFLTYFNYEAQQDKSGLPNDRFSAERPEGSISTLTIQRTEQRDSAMYRCASSAATGLPYEQYFGPGTRLTVT.

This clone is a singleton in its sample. The CDR3 sequence is CASRQGAITSYGYTF. The CDR3 DNA reads as TGTGCCAGTAGACAGGGGGCTATTACTTCCTATGGCTACACCTTC. The chain links TRBV19 to TRBJ1-2, with 9 bases fitting TRBD1. The CDR3 is made up of 15 amino acids. V dropped 6 bases and J dropped 4; count of bases not matched to a gene: 9. The germline CDR1 and CDR2 sequences are LNHDA and SQIVND (reference sequence).